The sequence of this TCR beta chain was determined in a study of shared clonotypes between healthy human individuals. Regarding the study as a whole: Compared with memory subsets, naive subsets generally had larger estimated richness.

There are 13 residues in the CDR3. V was cut by 4 bases and J by 1 base, with 6 bases left in between. Germline CDR1 MNHNY, CDR2 SVGAGI (reference sequence). The count of this clone is one. The antigen is unknown. Every donor, a Caucasian adult, lived in Nashville, Tennessee. Into CD45RA+ naive and CD45RA-negative memory subsets, the CD4+ cells were split. In the original analysis: Filtering of immunoSEQ junctional sequences could not match full-length read filtering. Measured with immunoSEQ multiplex PCR; TCRdb has only the in-frame clones, and not every one. The V and J calls and clone size are taken from that table; D and trimming were inferred from the DNA. The sample lists some 980,000 clones, 70% to 85% seen once, with over 1.3% in the top ten.

The TCR was taken from a man younger than 30 in good health. The specimen sequenced was memory CD4+ T cells sorted from blood. The subset here: CD45RA-negative fraction. The gene calls are TRBV6-6 and TRBJ2-3; no definite D call. This chain's CDR3 is CASSLGGTDTQYF. The DNA for the CDR3 is TGTGCCAGCAGTTTAGGCGGCACAGATACGCAGTATTTT.